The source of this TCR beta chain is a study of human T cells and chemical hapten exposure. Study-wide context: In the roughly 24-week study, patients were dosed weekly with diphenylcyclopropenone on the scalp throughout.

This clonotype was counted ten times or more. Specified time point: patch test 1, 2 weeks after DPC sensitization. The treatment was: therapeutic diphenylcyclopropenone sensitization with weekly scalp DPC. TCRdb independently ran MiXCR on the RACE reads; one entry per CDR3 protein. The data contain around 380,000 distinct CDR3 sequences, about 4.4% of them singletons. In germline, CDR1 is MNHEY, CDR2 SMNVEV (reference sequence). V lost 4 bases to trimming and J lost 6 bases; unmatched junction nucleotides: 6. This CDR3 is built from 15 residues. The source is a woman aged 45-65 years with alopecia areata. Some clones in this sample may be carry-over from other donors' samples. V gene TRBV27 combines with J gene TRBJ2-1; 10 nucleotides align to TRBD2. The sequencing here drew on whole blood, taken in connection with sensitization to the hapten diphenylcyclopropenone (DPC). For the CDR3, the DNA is TGTGCCAGCAGTTACCCCGGACTAGCGGCCAATGAGCAGTTCTTC. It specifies CASSYPGLAANEQFF.